This T cell receptor beta chain was sequenced during a study of OX40 agonist ivuxolimab in advanced cancers. CDR1 is SQVTM and CDR2 is ANQGSEA in the germline V gene. J lost 2 bases, V lost 4 bases, and 0 bases had no gene match. The CDR3 is 13 residues long. Method: immunoSEQ multiplex PCR; TCRdb's copy keeps in-frame clones and lacks some. The sample shows tens of thousands of clones, around nine tenths of them seen only once. This clonotype was sampled from an adult with an advanced solid tumor such as melanoma, head and neck, liver or kidney cancer. The V and J genes are TRBV29-1 and TRBJ1-4; 8 nucleotides match TRBD1. Source: CD4+ or CD8+ T cells sorted from blood, taken in a trial of the OX40 agonist ivuxolimab. CDR3 loop: CSVGQGTNEKLFF. The CDR3 nucleotides are TGCAGCGTTGGACAGGGGACTAATGAAAAACTGTTTTTT.